The entry below describes one T cell receptor (beta chain). The clone's antigen remains unknown. No base qualities exist here, and no much larger clone lies one base off it. The data belong to a study of Ad26.COV2.S vaccination and SARS-CoV-2 variants (dated by TCRdb to the early 2020s). Turning to the overall study: Donors in the vaccine arm were drawn from COV1001, a phase I-IIa trial of Ad26.COV2.S in healthy adults that was multicentre, randomized, double-blind and placebo-controlled. Ad26.COV2.S was administered intramuscularly at 5 x 10^10 or 1 x 10^11 viral particles, either as a single shot or as two shots given 56 days apart. Sequencing of the TCRbeta repertoire served to evaluate the specificity and breadth of SARS-CoV-2-reactive T cell receptors following Ad26.COV2.S vaccination. A total of approximately 30 samples were included in the TCR-sequenced set, comprising around 19 Ad26.COV2.S vaccine recipients, 5 placebo recipients and 8 SARS-CoV-2 convalescent individuals. Trial participants were randomized into five groups of five, in which low-dose or high-dose Ad26.COV2.S was given once or twice, or placebo was given on both occasions. Blinding of investigators to trial group allocation was maintained during experiments and outcome assessment.

Broad study findings and their caveats: Higher spike-specific TCR breadth was observed in Ad26.COV2.S recipients than in placebo recipients (P = 0.0014). Comparable non-spike TCR breadth was observed between vaccine and placebo recipients, consistent with only spike being contained in the vaccine. After vaccination, substantial breadth of spike-specific CD8+ and CD4+ T cell responses was reported. The authors noted that the TCR breadth and depth analyses may have underestimated total T cell responses. The study was not powered to compare responses between vaccine doses or regimens.

TCRbeta CDR3 regions were sequenced with the immunoSEQ Assay. After extraction, genomic DNA underwent amplification by bias-controlled multiplex PCR, followed by high-throughput sequencing. Under the source paper's analysis protocol: To quantify the absolute abundance of each unique TCRbeta CDR3 region, sequences were collapsed and filtered. Usable DNA was measured by amplifying reference genes present in all nucleated cells, and TCRbeta template counts were normalized to that usable DNA to estimate T cell fraction. Repertoire TCRs were annotated as SARS-CoV-2-specific by exact matching of V gene, CDR3 amino acid sequence and J gene to a known reactive TCR set. The reference SARS-CoV-2 TCR set came from MIRA and was filtered for enrichment in COVID-19-positive ImmuneCODE repertoires, removing public or cross-reactive TCRs. Using the MIRA antigens, annotated TCRs were further analysed by specific ORF or by position within an ORF. Depth was the summed frequency of annotated unique rearrangements, while breadth was defined as annotated unique rearrangements over total unique productive rearrangements. Two-sided Wilcoxon rank-sum tests were used to compare TCR breadth between groups. TCRdb obtained this table from immuneACCESS and retained in-frame rearrangements with V and J assigned. These tables miss some clones; where compared with another copy, unresolved V genes account for less than half of the shortfall, and the remainder is unexplained. V and J calls and clone size are as listed in that table; D and trimming were resolved from the DNA. This sample is represented by 430,000 or so clones; around nine tenths of them were singletons. Jointly, the top ten make up 9.5% to 15% of the sample.

CDR1 SGDLS and CDR2 YYNGEE are derived from the germline V gene. Unmatched junction bases come to 4, with V trimmed by 3 bases and J by 2 bases. Taken from cysteine to phenylalanine, the CDR3 has 15 residues. Only CDR3 DNA remains: 45 bases, in frame from the first base. Read against the paper, the sample's treatment or condition label means: approximately 18 received Ad26.COV2.S at low or high dose, single or two shots; 5 received placebo; per-sample allocation not given. Repertoires of vaccine and placebo recipients were sequenced from samples collected on day 63 after the first injection. Cohort 1b enrolled 20 to 30 adults aged 18-55 years at a single site in Boston, USA, between 29 July and 7 August 2020. Ad26.COV2.S consisted of a replication-incompetent adenovirus type 26 vector by which a prefusion-stabilized SARS-CoV-2 spike protein from the original Wuhan strain was expressed.

The sequence was collected from a person aged 18-60 years who received the Ad26.COV2.S COVID-19 vaccine or a placebo. Recombination linked TRBV9 to TRBJ2-3, and 9 junctional nucleotides match TRBD2. This specimen was peripheral blood, taken in a trial of Ad26.COV2.S vaccine versus placebo. This receptor carries the CDR3 CASSGRLADTDTQYF. The DNA sequence follows: TGTGCCAGCAGCGGTAGACTAGCGGACACAGATACGCAGTATTTT.